The T cell receptor (beta chain) under discussion was sequenced for a study of cytomegalovirus exposure and HLA in healthy donors. Study-level findings and limits: Researchers left out some V segments, among them TRBV6-2 and TRBV6-3, as indistinguishable. Accurate HLA-A and HLA-B prediction from TCR beta sequences was reported for most subjects. When analyzed later, a missense DCLRE1C variant was found to be linked to TCR beta V- and J-gene trimming.

The CDR3 runs 16 residues. Per the germline V gene, CDR1 is SGHTA and CDR2 is FQGNSA. The V gene lost 1 base and the J gene lost 0 bases, with 12 bases spanning the gap. 13 Jbeta primers and 60 Vbeta primers were used for the PCR. Libraries were prepared by immunoSEQ multiplex PCR; TCRdb keeps only in-frame clonotypes and omits some of them. The data show some 110,000 clones, roughly 9.1% seen once. A note on this clone: What it binds is not known.

The chain has TRBV7-2 and TRBJ1-1; D call uncertain. The sequenced material came from PBMCs. The sequence derives from a middle-aged man in good health and CMV-seropositive. The CDR3 bases are TGTGCCAGCAGCTTAGGATCCAGGTATATGAACACTGAAGCTTTCTTT. Its translation: CASSLGSRYMNTEAFF.